The sequence of this TCR beta chain was determined in a study of cytotoxic CD8 clonotypes in ibrutinib-treated CLL. Study observations and caveats: The study found public clonotypes uncommon, contracting or stable on treatment. Patients showed higher baseline clonality than age-matched healthy donors, and it tracked circulating CD8+ T-cell counts.

V lost 5 bases, J lost 7 bases, and 11 bases stayed unmatched. CDR1 and CDR2 (germline): LGHNT, FRNRAP. The CDR3 has 15 residues. TCRdb keeps only in-frame clones here, not all; method: immunoSEQ multiplex PCR. Of 150,000 to 200,000 clones detected, 84% appear once; the ten largest clones hold 3.5% to 5.5%. Comments on this clone: Its antigen is undetermined.

This TCR was sampled from a human donor with chronic lymphocytic leukemia. The chain is built from TRBV12-5 and TRBJ1-5; 7 nucleotides line up with TRBD1. The material sequenced was PBMCs, taken after 24 months of ibrutinib treatment. The CDR3 nucleotides are TGTGCTAGTGGTAAGCAGGGGGGAATGCGGCAGCCCCAGCATTTT. Residues: CASGKQGGMRQPQHF.